These T cell receptor beta chains were read from a single sample in a study of PD-L1 blockade in urothelial cancer. The method was immunoSEQ multiplex PCR; TCRdb's version includes in-frame clones alone and lacks a portion of them. The sample contains about 72,000 clones, about 90% of which appear only once. Specimen: PBMCs, collected around atezolizumab (anti-PD-L1) treatment. The receptors here all came from a man aged 65-85 years with urothelial cancer. Both conserved end residues are trimmed from each CDR3. D genes are given only for firm matches. A row's size may be missing; if present it is once, few, many or a size class.

D	V	size	length	CDR3
TRBD1	TRBV27	NA	12	ASSRGQGSYEQY
TRBD2	TRBV2	NA	13	ASSASSGRTDTQY
NA	TRBV25-1	NA	12	ASSEPVRGTEAF
NA	TRBV2	NA	11	ARAGRLNTEAF
NA	TRBV6-1	NA	12	ASTSGSGDNEQF
NA	TRBV7-6	NA	13	ASSQSGQRSDTQY
NA	TRBV7-8	NA	11	ASSLALRGEQF
NA	TRBV10-2	once	14	ASSESRGGATDTQY
TRBD2	TRBV18	NA	17	ASSPGLAGGGAAKNIQY
TRBD1	TRBV10-3	NA	14	AISEPGQGLDNEQF
TRBD2	TRBV5-1	NA	13	ASSLRSSGYYEQY
NA	TRBV19	NA	12	ASRTTYSSYEQY
TRBD2	TRBV27	NA	13	ASSLGTSGSWEQF
TRBD1	TRBV29-1	NA	12	SARQGAVNTEAF
TRBD2	TRBV19	NA	13	ASSTSGSLYNEQF
NA	TRBV4-1	NA	11	ASSQDEGSPQY